These T cell receptor beta chains were read from a single sample in a study of cytomegalovirus exposure and HLA in healthy donors. Profiling relied on immunoSEQ multiplex PCR, and the TCRdb table lists in-frame clones only, not all of them. This sample yields some 110,000 clones, of which 69% are seen a single time; more than 2.5% belongs to the top ten. The sample comprised PBMCs. The receptors derive from a man aged 25-45 years in good health and CMV-seronegative. Each CDR3 is given with its conserved first and last residue. The order of the fields is V gene, J gene, D gene, clone size, CDR3 DNA, CDR3 protein. The D gene is left open where the match is weak. Rows give clone size only sometimes, using once, few, many, or a class for an expanded clone.

v_call: TRBV7-8; j_call: TRBJ1-1; d_call: -; clone_size: -; cdr3_nt: TGTGCCAGCAGCTTAATCGTTTTGGGGGCCAGGGGCACTGAAGCTTTCTTT; cdr3_aa: CASSLIVLGARGTEAFF
v_call: TRBV7-9; j_call: TRBJ2-7; d_call: -; clone_size: -; cdr3_nt: TGTGCCAGCAGCCAAGGTCTCGCGCGGGCTGTGCAGTACTTC; cdr3_aa: CASSQGLARAVQYF
v_call: TRBV6-5; j_call: TRBJ2-7; d_call: -; clone_size: -; cdr3_nt: TGTGCCAGCAGTTACTCGACTACCGAGCAGTACTTC; cdr3_aa: CASSYSTTEQYF
v_call: TRBV7-2; j_call: TRBJ1-5; d_call: -; clone_size: -; cdr3_nt: TGTGCCAGCAGCTTAGAAGTAAGGGGTTTGGGCAATCAGCCCCAGCATTTT; cdr3_aa: CASSLEVRGLGNQPQHF
v_call: TRBV6-1; j_call: TRBJ1-2; d_call: -; clone_size: -; cdr3_nt: TGTGCCAGCAGTGGACCCCGCGGTGGATATGGCTACACCTTC; cdr3_aa: CASSGPRGGYGYTF
v_call: TRBV16; j_call: TRBJ1-3; d_call: TRBD1; clone_size: -; cdr3_nt: TGTGCCAGCAGCCAATTCAGGGGGCGCGGAAACACCATATATTTT; cdr3_aa: CASSQFRGRGNTIYF
v_call: TRBV11-2; j_call: TRBJ2-4; d_call: -; clone_size: -; cdr3_nt: TGTGCCAGCAGCAATACAGGGTCTTTTTATAAAAACATTCAGTACTTC; cdr3_aa: CASSNTGSFYKNIQYF
v_call: TRBV19; j_call: TRBJ2-1; d_call: TRBD2; clone_size: -; cdr3_nt: TGTGCCAGTAGTATAGTGGGGAAGACTAGCGGGAAGAATGAGCAGTTCTTC; cdr3_aa: CASSIVGKTSGKNEQFF
v_call: TRBV19; j_call: TRBJ2-6; d_call: -; clone_size: -; cdr3_nt: TGTGCCAGTAGTATGTCAGACACTGGGGCCAACGTCCTGACTTTC; cdr3_aa: CASSMSDTGANVLTF
v_call: TRBV7-7; j_call: TRBJ1-1; d_call: -; clone_size: -; cdr3_nt: TGTGCTAGCAGCTTAGCGGGAGGAGACAAAGGAGGGGTGAACACTGAAGCTTTCTTT; cdr3_aa: CASSLAGGDKGGVNTEAFF
v_call: TRBV28; j_call: TRBJ2-7; d_call: -; clone_size: -; cdr3_nt: TGTGCCAGCAGTTTAGACACTCCCTGCGAGCAGTACTTC; cdr3_aa: CASSLDTPCEQYF
v_call: TRBV5-1; j_call: TRBJ2-1; d_call: TRBD2; clone_size: -; cdr3_nt: TGCGCCAGCAGCTTGACTAGCGGATCGTACAATGAGCAGTTCTTC; cdr3_aa: CASSLTSGSYNEQFF
v_call: TRBV10-3; j_call: TRBJ1-2; d_call: -; clone_size: -; cdr3_nt: TGTGCCATCAGTGAAACCGAATGGACAGCCGAATCTAACTATGGCTACACCTTC; cdr3_aa: CAISETEWTAESNYGYTF
v_call: TRBV28; j_call: TRBJ1-4; d_call: TRBD1; clone_size: few; cdr3_nt: TGTGCCAGCAGTCCCCTTGGACAGGGGGCGGCGGTGGATGAAAAACTGTTTTTT; cdr3_aa: CASSPLGQGAAVDEKLFF
v_call: TRBV7-2; j_call: TRBJ2-7; d_call: -; clone_size: -; cdr3_nt: TGTGCCAGCAGCTTACAGGGTATCTCCTACGAGCAGTACTTC; cdr3_aa: CASSLQGISYEQYF
v_call: TRBV5-4; j_call: TRBJ2-4; d_call: -; clone_size: few; cdr3_nt: TGTGCCAGCAGTCGCTCACAGGAAGCCAAAAACATTCAGTACTTC; cdr3_aa: CASSRSQEAKNIQYF
v_call: TRBV12-5; j_call: TRBJ1-4; d_call: -; clone_size: -; cdr3_nt: TGTGCTAGTGGTCTTGAAAAACTGTTTTTT; cdr3_aa: CASGLEKLFF
v_call: TRBV7-2; j_call: TRBJ2-1; d_call: TRBD2; clone_size: -; cdr3_nt: TGTGCCAGCAGGACTAGCGGGAGGGGCTCCTACAATGAGCAGTTCTTC; cdr3_aa: CASRTSGRGSYNEQFF
v_call: TRBV30; j_call: TRBJ2-1; d_call: -; clone_size: -; cdr3_nt: TGTGCCTGGAGTGCTCCTCGTTTAGGGGTTGGGGAGCAGTTCTTC; cdr3_aa: CAWSAPRLGVGEQFF
v_call: TRBV5-8; j_call: TRBJ2-4; d_call: TRBD1; clone_size: -; cdr3_nt: TGTGCCAGCAGCTTGGCCAGGGACAGGGCACTAGCCAAAAACATTCAGTACTTC; cdr3_aa: CASSLARDRALAKNIQYF
v_call: TRBV5-1; j_call: TRBJ2-5; d_call: TRBD1; clone_size: -; cdr3_nt: TGCGCCAGCAGCTTCCGCCGACAGGGGGGCCGAGAGACCCAGTACTTC; cdr3_aa: CASSFRRQGGRETQYF
v_call: TRBV4-2; j_call: TRBJ2-5; d_call: -; clone_size: -; cdr3_nt: TGTGCCAGCAGCCAGAACGGTGGTCAAGAGACCCAGTACTTC; cdr3_aa: CASSQNGGQETQYF
v_call: TRBV7-9; j_call: TRBJ1-2; d_call: -; clone_size: once; cdr3_nt: TGTGCCAGCAGCCCGACAGCTTCAGGTGGCGGCTACACCTTC; cdr3_aa: CASSPTASGGGYTF
v_call: TRBV27; j_call: TRBJ2-5; d_call: TRBD1; clone_size: -; cdr3_nt: TGTGCCAGCAGTTTAAACAGGGGGCGTGAGACCCAGTACTTC; cdr3_aa: CASSLNRGRETQYF
v_call: TRBV27; j_call: TRBJ2-7; d_call: TRBD2; clone_size: -; cdr3_nt: TGTGCCAGCAGCCCCGGACTAGCGGAAATCGGCTCCTACGAGCAGTACTTC; cdr3_aa: CASSPGLAEIGSYEQYF
v_call: TRBV28; j_call: TRBJ2-3; d_call: -; clone_size: -; cdr3_nt: TGTGCCAGCAGTAGGGCGGGGAACACAGATACGCAGTATTTT; cdr3_aa: CASSRAGNTDTQYF
v_call: TRBV6-6; j_call: TRBJ2-2; d_call: -; clone_size: many; cdr3_nt: TGTGCCAGCAGTTACGAGGTAGCATCCGGGGAGCTGTTTTTT; cdr3_aa: CASSYEVASGELFF
v_call: TRBV13; j_call: TRBJ1-5; d_call: TRBD1; clone_size: few; cdr3_nt: TGTGCCAGCAGCCTGGGGGGACAGGGTAAAACTCAGCCCCAGCATTTT; cdr3_aa: CASSLGGQGKTQPQHF
v_call: TRBV9; j_call: TRBJ2-3; d_call: TRBD2; clone_size: -; cdr3_nt: TGTGCCAGCAGCGCCCGATATGGGGCGGGGGGTACAGATACGCAGTATTTT; cdr3_aa: CASSARYGAGGTDTQYF
v_call: TRBV11-3; j_call: TRBJ2-1; d_call: -; clone_size: -; cdr3_nt: TGTGCCAGCAGCCAGGGCCCGCCCGGCGACAATGAGCAGTTCTTC; cdr3_aa: CASSQGPPGDNEQFF
v_call: TRBV19; j_call: TRBJ2-2; d_call: TRBD2; clone_size: few; cdr3_nt: TGTGCCAGTAGTATAGTAGTGGGAGGGACCGGGGAGCTGTTTTTT; cdr3_aa: CASSIVVGGTGELFF
v_call: TRBV27; j_call: TRBJ2-2; d_call: TRBD2; clone_size: -; cdr3_nt: TGTGCCAGCAGTCCGGGGACTAGCGGGACCGGGGAGCTGTTTTTT; cdr3_aa: CASSPGTSGTGELFF
v_call: TRBV11-2; j_call: TRBJ2-3; d_call: -; clone_size: few; cdr3_nt: TGTGCCAGCACCAAGAGGGGGGGCGGAGATACGCAGTATTTT; cdr3_aa: CASTKRGGGDTQYF
v_call: TRBV2; j_call: TRBJ2-7; d_call: TRBD2; clone_size: -; cdr3_nt: TGTGCCAGCAGTCGTACTAGCGGGGCGGGAGCTCCCCACGAGCAGTACTTC; cdr3_aa: CASSRTSGAGAPHEQYF
v_call: TRBV7-2; j_call: TRBJ1-1; d_call: -; clone_size: -; cdr3_nt: TGTGCCAGCAGCTCCAGGTTCGGCGCTGAAGCTTTCTTT; cdr3_aa: CASSSRFGAEAFF
v_call: TRBV7-2; j_call: TRBJ2-5; d_call: -; clone_size: -; cdr3_nt: TGTGCCAGCAGCTTGCAGGGCGGGACCCAAGAGACCCAGTACTTC; cdr3_aa: CASSLQGGTQETQYF
v_call: TRBV7-9; j_call: TRBJ1-5; d_call: -; clone_size: -; cdr3_nt: TGTGCCAGCAGCGGGGGGGGTGCTTATCAGCCCCAGCATTTT; cdr3_aa: CASSGGGAYQPQHF
v_call: TRBV18; j_call: TRBJ2-5; d_call: TRBD2; clone_size: -; cdr3_nt: TGTGCCAGCTCACCTTCTAGGCTAGCGGGAGGAGAGACCCAGTACTTC; cdr3_aa: CASSPSRLAGGETQYF
v_call: TRBV28; j_call: TRBJ1-1; d_call: -; clone_size: -; cdr3_nt: TGTGCCAGCAGTTCCACCGATCCGGAGAAGGGGAAGAACACTGAAGCTTTCTTT; cdr3_aa: CASSSTDPEKGKNTEAFF
v_call: TRBV5-1; j_call: TRBJ2-7; d_call: TRBD1; clone_size: few; cdr3_nt: TGCGCCAGCAGCTTGTGGGGACAGGCCTCCTACGAGCAGTACTTC; cdr3_aa: CASSLWGQASYEQYF
v_call: TRBV7-8; j_call: TRBJ2-2; d_call: -; clone_size: -; cdr3_nt: TGTGCCAGCAGCCCCCAGGGGCCCGGGGAGCTGTTTTTT; cdr3_aa: CASSPQGPGELFF
v_call: TRBV30; j_call: TRBJ2-3; d_call: -; clone_size: few; cdr3_nt: TGTGCCTGGAGTGTACTGAAGCCCATCATGACAGATACGCAGTATTTT; cdr3_aa: CAWSVLKPIMTDTQYF
v_call: TRBV11-2; j_call: TRBJ1-1; d_call: -; clone_size: few; cdr3_nt: TGTGCCAGCAGCCATCAGGGGAATCAGAGGCAGGCTTTCTTT; cdr3_aa: CASSHQGNQRQAFF
v_call: TRBV7-2; j_call: TRBJ2-2; d_call: -; clone_size: -; cdr3_nt: TGTGCCAGCAGCCGAAATGGAGGTTATAACACCGGGGAGCTGTTTTTT; cdr3_aa: CASSRNGGYNTGELFF
v_call: TRBV28; j_call: TRBJ1-1; d_call: TRBD1; clone_size: -; cdr3_nt: TGTGCCAGCAGTCCCCCGACAGGGACGAACACTGAAGCTTTCTTT; cdr3_aa: CASSPPTGTNTEAFF
v_call: TRBV6-1; j_call: TRBJ2-5; d_call: TRBD2; clone_size: -; cdr3_nt: TGTGCCAGCAGTCGGGGGGGACTAGCGGGGCTAACCCAGTACTTC; cdr3_aa: CASSRGGLAGLTQYF
v_call: TRBV7-9; j_call: TRBJ1-1; d_call: -; clone_size: -; cdr3_nt: TGTGCCAGCAGCTTAGCGGGAGGACCGAACACTGAAGCTTTCTTT; cdr3_aa: CASSLAGGPNTEAFF
v_call: TRBV7-7; j_call: TRBJ2-7; d_call: TRBD2; clone_size: -; cdr3_nt: TGTGCTAGCAGCCCAGGACTAGCGGGAGAGGGCGAGCAGTACTTC; cdr3_aa: CASSPGLAGEGEQYF
v_call: TRBV7-3; j_call: TRBJ1-1; d_call: -; clone_size: few; cdr3_nt: TGTGCCAGCAGCCGGACAGCGGGAACGAACACTGAAGCTTTCTTT; cdr3_aa: CASSRTAGTNTEAFF
v_call: TRBV6-5; j_call: TRBJ2-5; d_call: TRBD1; clone_size: -; cdr3_nt: TGTGCCAGCAGGCCCCCGGGACAGGTTAAGGAGACCCAGTACTTC; cdr3_aa: CASRPPGQVKETQYF
v_call: TRBV29-1; j_call: TRBJ2-1; d_call: TRBD2; clone_size: -; cdr3_nt: TGCAGCGTTGATAGACTAGCGGGAGGAGCTGAGCAGTTCTTC; cdr3_aa: CSVDRLAGGAEQFF
v_call: TRBV7-2; j_call: TRBJ1-1; d_call: -; clone_size: -; cdr3_nt: TGTGCCAGCAGCTTAGTTAGGAACACTGAAGCTTTCTTT; cdr3_aa: CASSLVRNTEAFF
v_call: TRBV4-2; j_call: TRBJ2-3; d_call: -; clone_size: few; cdr3_nt: TGTGCCAGCAGCCCGATGGCGGGGACTCGCACAGATACGCAGTATTTT; cdr3_aa: CASSPMAGTRTDTQYF
v_call: TRBV15; j_call: TRBJ1-4; d_call: TRBD1; clone_size: few; cdr3_nt: TGTGCCACCAGCAGGGACAGGGGGCGGAGGGAAAAACTGTTTTTT; cdr3_aa: CATSRDRGRREKLFF
v_call: TRBV25-1; j_call: TRBJ1-4; d_call: TRBD1; clone_size: -; cdr3_nt: TGTGCCACTTATGACAGGGTTCTTGAAAAACTGTTTTTT; cdr3_aa: CATYDRVLEKLFF